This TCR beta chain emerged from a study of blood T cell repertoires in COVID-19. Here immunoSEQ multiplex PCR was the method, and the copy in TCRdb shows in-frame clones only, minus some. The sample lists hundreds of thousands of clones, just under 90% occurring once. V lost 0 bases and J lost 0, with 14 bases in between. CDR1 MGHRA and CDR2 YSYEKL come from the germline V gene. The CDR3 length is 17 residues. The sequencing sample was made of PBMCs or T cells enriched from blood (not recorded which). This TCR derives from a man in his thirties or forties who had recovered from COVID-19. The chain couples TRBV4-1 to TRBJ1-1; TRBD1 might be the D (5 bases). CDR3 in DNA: TGCGCCAGCAGCCAAGATAGGGGAGGTACAATGAACACTGAAGCTTTCTTT. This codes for CASSQDRGGTMNTEAFF.